This entry features one TCR beta chain sequence. As yet, its antigen is unknown. Sequenced by immunoSEQ multiplex PCR; TCRdb stores in-frame clones only, minus some. The sample holds around 84,000 clones, about 92% seen once. Trimming took 2 bases from V and 5 from J; bases not matched to a gene: 3. From germline, CDR1 is SGHRS and CDR2 YFSETQ. The CDR3 runs 14 residues. This entry comes from a study of OX40 agonist ivuxolimab in advanced cancers. Study-level background: The patients got ivuxolimab, which is an agonistic anti-OX40 (CD134) antibody.

The study's findings and limits: Near-lowest levels of clonal expansion characterized partial responders at 0.1-3.0 mg/kg.

The clonotype originates from an adult with an advanced solid tumor such as melanoma, head and neck, liver or kidney cancer. Sequences were derived from CD4+ or CD8+ T cells sorted from blood, sampled in a trial of the OX40 agonist ivuxolimab. J is TRBJ2-2 and V is TRBV5-1; 7 bases agree with TRBD1. The CDR3, as DNA: TGCGCCAGCAGCTTTGAACAGGGGACCGGGGAGCTGTTTTTT. Its translation is CASSFEQGTGELFF.